Listed below are T cell receptor beta chains from one sample, sequenced in a study of CD8+CD57+ T cells in acquired aplastic anemia. TCRdb fed the reads into MiXCR, producing one record per CDR3 protein. The profile shows some 180,000 distinct CDR3 sequences, about half of them singletons. The specimen sequenced was sorted CD4+, CD8+, or CD8+CD57+ T cells (not recorded which) from PBMCs. These TCRs come from a human donor in good health. CDR3s include the opening cysteine and the closing phenylalanine or tryptophan. The order of the fields is clone size, J gene, D gene, V gene, CDR3 DNA, CDR3 protein. D genes are given only for firm matches. Expanded clones get a size class; other rows say once, few or many, or leave the size out.

clone size: NA; J gene: TRBJ1-1; D gene: TRBD1; V gene: TRBV28; CDR3 DNA: TGTGCCAGCAGCCCCACAGGGGACTTGGGCACTGAAGCTTTCTTT; CDR3 protein: CASSPTGDLGTEAFF
clone size: NA; J gene: TRBJ1-6; D gene: NA; V gene: TRBV10-3; CDR3 DNA: TGTGCCATCAAAGACACCCAGTCGCGCAATTCACCCCTCCACTTT; CDR3 protein: CAIKDTQSRNSPLHF
clone size: NA; J gene: TRBJ1-1; D gene: NA; V gene: TRBV11-1; CDR3 DNA: TGTGCCAGCAGCGTAAGCTGGCGGGGGGCGGACACTGAAGCTTTCTTT; CDR3 protein: CASSVSWRGADTEAFF
clone size: NA; J gene: TRBJ2-7; D gene: TRBD1; V gene: TRBV19; CDR3 DNA: TGTGCCAGTAGTACTATCCGGACAGGCGCATACGAGCAGTACTTC; CDR3 protein: CASSTIRTGAYEQYF
clone size: NA; J gene: TRBJ2-6; D gene: NA; V gene: TRBV9; CDR3 DNA: TGTGCCAGCAGCGTAGATAGCCGCCTTGGAGGGGCCAACGTCCTGACTTTC; CDR3 protein: CASSVDSRLGGANVLTF
clone size: few; J gene: TRBJ1-3; D gene: TRBD1; V gene: TRBV4-3; CDR3 DNA: TGCGCCAGCAGCCAGGAGGGACAGTCCTTCTCTGGAAACACCATATATTTT; CDR3 protein: CASSQEGQSFSGNTIYF
clone size: few; J gene: TRBJ2-5; D gene: NA; V gene: TRBV7-2; CDR3 DNA: TGTGCCAGCAGCTTAGCTAAGGGGGGGAGGGAGACCCAGTACTTC; CDR3 protein: CASSLAKGGRETQYF
clone size: NA; J gene: TRBJ1-4; D gene: TRBD1; V gene: TRBV29-1; CDR3 DNA: TGCAGCGCCCGAGGGACAGCGGAGAATGAAAAACTGTTTTTC; CDR3 protein: CSARGTAENEKLFF
clone size: NA; J gene: TRBJ2-1; D gene: TRBD2; V gene: TRBV5-1; CDR3 DNA: TGCGCCAGCAGCTTGGGACTAGCGGGGGTCTATGAGCAGTTCTTC; CDR3 protein: CASSLGLAGVYEQFF
clone size: once; J gene: TRBJ2-7; D gene: NA; V gene: TRBV24-1; CDR3 DNA: TGTGCCACCAGTGATCCCGACAGCCACGAGCAGTACTTC; CDR3 protein: CATSDPDSHEQYF
clone size: many; J gene: TRBJ1-1; D gene: TRBD1; V gene: TRBV5-1; CDR3 DNA: TGCGCCAGCAGCCTGAGGACAGGGCGAAACACTGAAGCTTTCTTT; CDR3 protein: CASSLRTGRNTEAFF
clone size: NA; J gene: TRBJ2-1; D gene: TRBD2; V gene: TRBV24-1; CDR3 DNA: TGTGCCACCGGTCGGGCGGGAGGGTACAATGAGCAGTTCTTC; CDR3 protein: CATGRAGGYNEQFF
clone size: many; J gene: TRBJ2-6; D gene: NA; V gene: TRBV7-8; CDR3 DNA: TGTGCCAGCAGCTTAGGATCGTCCGGCTCTGGGGCCAACGTCCTGACTTTC; CDR3 protein: CASSLGSSGSGANVLTF
clone size: many; J gene: TRBJ2-7; D gene: TRBD1; V gene: TRBV27; CDR3 DNA: TGTGCCAGCAGTTTCCGGACAGGCAAGCAGTACTTC; CDR3 protein: CASSFRTGKQYF
clone size: NA; J gene: TRBJ1-2; D gene: NA; V gene: TRBV19; CDR3 DNA: TGTGCCAGTAACGGAAACCTAGGGGATGGCTACACCTTC; CDR3 protein: CASNGNLGDGYTF
clone size: many; J gene: TRBJ1-5; D gene: TRBD1; V gene: TRBV10-1; CDR3 DNA: TGCGCCAGCAGTGAAATCAGGGGGCCTAGCAATCAGCCCCAGCATTTT; CDR3 protein: CASSEIRGPSNQPQHF
clone size: NA; J gene: TRBJ1-2; D gene: NA; V gene: TRBV19; CDR3 DNA: TGTGCCAGTAGTCCCAGATTAGGGAGTTACTATGGCTACACCTTC; CDR3 protein: CASSPRLGSYYGYTF
clone size: NA; J gene: TRBJ2-7; D gene: NA; V gene: TRBV2; CDR3 DNA: TGTGCCAGCATACGCCAGGGGACTGGCTTGGTCGAGCAGTACTTC; CDR3 protein: CASIRQGTGLVEQYF
clone size: NA; J gene: TRBJ1-1; D gene: NA; V gene: TRBV27; CDR3 DNA: TGTGCCAGCACCCACTGGGGGGATCGTAGGACTGAAGCTTTCTTT; CDR3 protein: CASTHWGDRRTEAFF
clone size: NA; J gene: TRBJ2-5; D gene: TRBD1; V gene: TRBV2; CDR3 DNA: TGTGCCAGCAGTCACGGACAGGGATGGCAAGAGACCCAGTACTTC; CDR3 protein: CASSHGQGWQETQYF
clone size: NA; J gene: TRBJ1-2; D gene: TRBD1; V gene: TRBV29-1; CDR3 DNA: TGCAGCGTCGGGACAGACTTTAACTATGGCTACACCTTC; CDR3 protein: CSVGTDFNYGYTF
clone size: many; J gene: TRBJ2-7; D gene: NA; V gene: TRBV7-8; CDR3 DNA: TGTGCCAGCAGTTTTGGGGGAACCTACGAGCAGTACTTC; CDR3 protein: CASSFGGTYEQYF
clone size: NA; J gene: TRBJ1-2; D gene: NA; V gene: TRBV25-1; CDR3 DNA: TGTGCCAGCAGTGAAGTCTCGTATGGCTACACCTTC; CDR3 protein: CASSEVSYGYTF
clone size: NA; J gene: TRBJ1-1; D gene: NA; V gene: TRBV29-1; CDR3 DNA: TGCAGCGTCCGTTCGGGATCTGGGAACACTGAAGCTTTCTTT; CDR3 protein: CSVRSGSGNTEAFF
clone size: NA; J gene: TRBJ2-5; D gene: NA; V gene: TRBV3-1; CDR3 DNA: TGTGCCAGCAGTCTCGGGCCCGGCCTGGAGACCCAGTACTTC; CDR3 protein: CASSLGPGLETQYF
clone size: NA; J gene: TRBJ1-2; D gene: NA; V gene: TRBV7-2; CDR3 DNA: TGTGCCAGCAGCTTCTCGAGGGGTGACTATGGCTACACCTTC; CDR3 protein: CASSFSRGDYGYTF
clone size: many; J gene: TRBJ1-1; D gene: TRBD1; V gene: TRBV12-3/TRBV12-4; CDR3 DNA: TGTGCCAGCAGGAAGGACAGGGTCACTGAAGCTTTCTTT; CDR3 protein: CASRKDRVTEAFF
clone size: NA; J gene: TRBJ2-1; D gene: TRBD2; V gene: TRBV7-2; CDR3 DNA: TGTGCCAGCAGCTTAGGGCTAGCGGGAGATAGATCCTACAATGAGCAGTTCTTC; CDR3 protein: CASSLGLAGDRSYNEQFF
clone size: NA; J gene: TRBJ1-2; D gene: NA; V gene: TRBV29-1; CDR3 DNA: TGCAGCGTTGGTGGCGGGAACTATGGCTACACCTTC; CDR3 protein: CSVGGGNYGYTF
clone size: NA; J gene: TRBJ2-7; D gene: NA; V gene: TRBV11-3; CDR3 DNA: TGTGCCAGCAGGCCTAGCGCGGAATTCTACGAGCAGTACTTC; CDR3 protein: CASRPSAEFYEQYF
clone size: many; J gene: TRBJ1-1; D gene: NA; V gene: TRBV24-1; CDR3 DNA: TGTGCCACCAGTGATTTCCCGGTCACTGAAGCTTTCTTT; CDR3 protein: CATSDFPVTEAFF
clone size: once; J gene: TRBJ1-1; D gene: NA; V gene: TRBV10-3; CDR3 DNA: TGTGCCATCAGTGAGGGGCAGAAAAACACTGAAGCTTTCTTT; CDR3 protein: CAISEGQKNTEAFF
clone size: NA; J gene: TRBJ2-5; D gene: TRBD2; V gene: TRBV28; CDR3 DNA: TGTGCCAGCACCCCGGGTCGGACTAGCGGGAGTATCGGAGAGACCCAGTACTTC; CDR3 protein: CASTPGRTSGSIGETQYF
clone size: few; J gene: TRBJ2-3; D gene: NA; V gene: TRBV5-8; CDR3 DNA: TGTGCCAGCAGCTCAAAGGGGGGAGGGGGTTCTACAGATACGCAGTATTTT; CDR3 protein: CASSSKGGGGSTDTQYF
clone size: few; J gene: TRBJ2-3; D gene: TRBD2; V gene: TRBV19; CDR3 DNA: TGTGCCAGTTCGGGAGGATGGGACACAGATACGCAGTATTTT; CDR3 protein: CASSGGWDTDTQYF
clone size: many; J gene: TRBJ1-1; D gene: TRBD1; V gene: TRBV6-5; CDR3 DNA: TGTGCCAGCAGTTACACGAGACAGGGGGGTACAGCTTTCTTT; CDR3 protein: CASSYTRQGGTAFF
clone size: NA; J gene: TRBJ2-7; D gene: TRBD1; V gene: TRBV7-9; CDR3 DNA: TGTGCCAGCAACCCGACCGGGACAGGGTACAATGAGCAGTACTTC; CDR3 protein: CASNPTGTGYNEQYF
clone size: many; J gene: TRBJ2-1; D gene: TRBD1; V gene: TRBV11-1; CDR3 DNA: TGTGCCAGCAGACCGAACTTGGGGACAGGGGTGTCCTACAATGAGCAGTTCTTC; CDR3 protein: CASRPNLGTGVSYNEQFF
clone size: NA; J gene: TRBJ2-7; D gene: NA; V gene: TRBV27; CDR3 DNA: TGTGCCAGCAGTTTATACAGGACAGCCGCCTACGAGCAGTACTTC; CDR3 protein: CASSLYRTAAYEQYF
clone size: many; J gene: TRBJ1-2; D gene: NA; V gene: TRBV2; CDR3 DNA: TGTGCCAGCACCCTTCAGGGGCCAACTAACTATGGCTACACCTTC; CDR3 protein: CASTLQGPTNYGYTF
clone size: many; J gene: TRBJ1-1; D gene: NA; V gene: TRBV19; CDR3 DNA: TGTGCCAGTAGTTTGATTGCTGCGAACACTGAAGCTTTCTTT; CDR3 protein: CASSLIAANTEAFF
clone size: NA; J gene: TRBJ1-5; D gene: NA; V gene: TRBV12-3/TRBV12-4; CDR3 DNA: TGTGCCAGCAGTCCCAACCACAGTCAGCCCCAGCATTTT; CDR3 protein: CASSPNHSQPQHF
clone size: NA; J gene: TRBJ2-4; D gene: TRBD2; V gene: TRBV2; CDR3 DNA: TGTGCCAGCAGTGAGCCCCGACTAGCGGGAGCCAAAAACATTCAGTACTTC; CDR3 protein: CASSEPRLAGAKNIQYF
clone size: many; J gene: TRBJ1-3; D gene: NA; V gene: TRBV9; CDR3 DNA: TGTGCCAGCAGCTTGAGGTGGGGGGGAAGCTCTGGAAACACCATATATTTT; CDR3 protein: CASSLRWGGSSGNTIYF
clone size: few; J gene: TRBJ2-1; D gene: NA; V gene: TRBV24-1; CDR3 DNA: TGTGCCACCAGTGCCGACGACAGCTACAATGAGCAGTTCTTC; CDR3 protein: CATSADDSYNEQFF
clone size: few; J gene: TRBJ2-7; D gene: TRBD2; V gene: TRBV19; CDR3 DNA: TGTGCCAGTAGTTCGGCGGGAGGGCCGGACGAGCAGTACTTC; CDR3 protein: CASSSAGGPDEQYF
clone size: NA; J gene: TRBJ1-1; D gene: NA; V gene: TRBV10-3; CDR3 DNA: TGTGCCATCAGTGAGCCACAGGGCCCCAACACTGAAGCTTCCTTT; CDR3 protein: CAISEPQGPNTEASF
clone size: few; J gene: TRBJ2-7; D gene: TRBD1; V gene: TRBV14; CDR3 DNA: TGTGCCAGCAGCCACGGGACAGGGAAGTACTACGAGCAGTACTTC; CDR3 protein: CASSHGTGKYYEQYF
clone size: NA; J gene: TRBJ1-6; D gene: NA; V gene: TRBV10-3; CDR3 DNA: TGTGCCATCAGCCCACAGGAGTTCAGTTCACCCCTCCACTTT; CDR3 protein: CAISPQEFSSPLHF
clone size: many; J gene: TRBJ2-7; D gene: NA; V gene: TRBV2; CDR3 DNA: TGTGCCAGCAGCCCCCTACGAGAGCAGTACTTC; CDR3 protein: CASSPLREQYF
clone size: few; J gene: TRBJ1-1; D gene: TRBD1; V gene: TRBV2; CDR3 DNA: TGTGCCAGCAGTGATTGGACAGGGAGAGGGACTGAAGCTTTCTTT; CDR3 protein: CASSDWTGRGTEAFF